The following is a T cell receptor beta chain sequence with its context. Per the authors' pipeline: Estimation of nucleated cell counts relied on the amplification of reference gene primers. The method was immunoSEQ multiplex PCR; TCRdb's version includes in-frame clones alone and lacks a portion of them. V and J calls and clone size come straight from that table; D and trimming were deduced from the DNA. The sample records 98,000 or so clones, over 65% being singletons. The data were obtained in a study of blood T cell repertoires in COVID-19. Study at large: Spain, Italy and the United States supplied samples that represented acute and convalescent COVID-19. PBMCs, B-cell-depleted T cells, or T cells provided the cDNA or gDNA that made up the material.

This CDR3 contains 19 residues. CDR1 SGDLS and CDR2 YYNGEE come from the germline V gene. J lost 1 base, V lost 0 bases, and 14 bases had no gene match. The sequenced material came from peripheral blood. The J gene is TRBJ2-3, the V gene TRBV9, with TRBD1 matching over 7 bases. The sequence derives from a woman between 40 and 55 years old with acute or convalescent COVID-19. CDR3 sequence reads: CASSVGSTGTVIGTDTQYF. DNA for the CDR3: TGTGCCAGCAGCGTAGGGTCAACCGGGACAGTCATTGGCACAGATACGCAGTATTTT.